A single sample gave rise to the 29 T cell receptor beta chains below, sequenced in a study of vaccination effects on CD4 cells after COVID-19. Only in-frame clones appear in the TCRdb table, and some are missing; sequencing was by immunoSEQ multiplex PCR. The sample records around 31,000 clones, roughly 63% being singletons. These receptors' targets are unknown. Ahead of sequencing, the ViraFEST assay grew antigen-specific CD4+ T cells using viral peptide pools. The authors isolated CD4+ T cells after approximately 9 days of culture. This material consisted of CD4+ T cells from PBMCs cultured with HCoV-229E spike peptides, taken before COVID-19 vaccination. The receptors come from a human donor who received a COVID-19 vaccine.

CDR3 in amino acids: CAISEFRGVGTGNTIYF. The CDR3 region has the DNA TGTGCCATCAGTGAATTCCGCGGGGTGGGAACTGGAAACACCATATATTTT. The chain combines TRBV10-3 with TRBJ1-3; no clear D. V gave up 3 bases and J gave up 2 bases, with 17 bases separating them. Germline V CDR1 and CDR2: ENHRY, SYGVKD. The CDR3 has 17 amino acids.

V gene TRBV5-6 combines with J gene TRBJ2-3, with 9 positions matching TRBD2. Trimming removed 2 bases from V and 6 bases from J; junction bases left unmatched: 10. This CDR3 region has 16 residues. Germline CDR1 is SGHDT and CDR2 is YYEEEE. CDR3 amino acids: CASSLYSGRIGDTQYF. The CDR3 coding sequence is TGTGCCAGCAGCTTATACAGCGGGAGGATCGGGGATACGCAGTATTTT.

This clone was found once. The rearrangement joins TRBV5-6 to TRBJ2-7; 9 bases align to TRBD2. This CDR3 comprises 17 residues. Germline values: CDR1 SGHDT, CDR2 YYEEEE. Trimming took 0 bases from V and 7 from J; bases not matched to a gene: 14. The CDR3 region is CASSLGWGSSGAGEQYF. Here the CDR3 DNA reads TGTGCCAGCAGCTTGGGATGGGGTTCTAGCGGGGCGGGGGAGCAGTACTTC.

The CDR3 region has the DNA TGTGCCAGCAGTTTGGGCAACGGGGGGTCCCAGTACTTC. Encoded protein: CASSLGNGGSQYF. The gene calls are TRBV27 and TRBJ2-5, with TRBD2 matching over 7 bases. In germline, CDR1 is MNHEY, CDR2 SMNVEV (reference sequence). This CDR3 is 13 amino acids long. The J segment lost 9 bases and the V segment lost 3 bases, leaving 7 bases of the junction unmatched.

The chain joins TRBV4-1 to TRBJ1-1; D not resolved. Germline CDR1 MGHRA, CDR2 YSYEKL. V lost 1 base and J lost 2, with 8 bases in between. This CDR3 region has 14 residues. The CDR3 reads CASSQGSANTEAFF. DNA for the CDR3: TGCGCCAGCAGCCAAGGGTCAGCCAACACTGAAGCTTTCTTT.

This clone was observed a few times. The V call is TRBV4-1, the J call TRBJ2-7; TRBD1 aligns across 7 bases. With V trimmed by 3 bases and J by 4 bases, 9 bases remained unmatched. Germline CDR1 reads MGHRA; CDR2 reads YSYEKL. The CDR3 is made up of 15 amino acids. CDR3 amino acids: CASSHPGQTAYEQYF. The CDR3 bases are TGCGCCAGCAGCCACCCGGGACAGACAGCTTACGAGCAGTACTTC.

This clone showed up just a few times. This rearrangement joins TRBV19 to TRBJ2-5, with D perhaps assigned TRBD1 or TRBD2 (6 bases each). Per the germline V gene, CDR1 is LNHDA and CDR2 is SQIVND (reference sequence). The CDR3 spans 15 residues. The ends were cut back, 1 base at V and 1 base at J, with 10 bases in the middle. CDR3 sequence: CASSIVGGLQETQYF. The CDR3 DNA follows: TGTGCCAGTAGTATAGTTGGGGGGCTCCAAGAGACCCAGTACTTC.

The CDR3 protein is CASSLLLGADEQFF. Here the CDR3 DNA reads TGTGCCAGCAGCTTACTGTTAGGTGCCGATGAGCAGTTCTTC. The J gene is TRBJ2-1, the V gene TRBV5-4; D uncertain. CDR1 SGHNT and CDR2 YYREEE come from the germline V gene (reference sequence). The CDR3 runs to 14 residues. Trimming left V 2 bases short and J 8 bases short, with 14 bases between.

This clone was counted a few times. The J gene is TRBJ1-5, the V gene TRBV11-2; TRBD1 is a possible D gene (5 bases). The germline V gene has CDR1 SGHAT and CDR2 FQNNGV. Trimming left V 5 bases short and J 11 bases short, with 22 bases between. CDR3 length equals 15 residues. CDR3 sequence (DNA): TGTGCCAGCAGCCTGGGACGGGGGGGTATGGAGGCCCAGCATTTT. Encoded protein: CASSLGRGGMEAQHF.

The gene calls are TRBV11-2 and TRBJ2-7, with TRBD2 identical over 7 bases. Trimming removed 1 base from V and 7 bases from J; junction bases left unmatched: 7. The CDR3 is made up of 14 amino acids. Germline V lookup: CDR1 SGHAT, CDR2 FQNNGV. The CDR3 region has the DNA TGTGCCAGCAGCTTAGGGCCGCGGGGGATGGAGCAGTACTTC. It encodes CASSLGPRGMEQYF. Full variable domain (remainder filled in from reference TRBV11-2 and TRBJ2-7): EAGVAQSPRYKIIEKRQSVAFWCNPISGHATLYWYQQILGQGPKLLIQFQNNGVVDDSQLPKDRFSAERLKGVDSTLKIQPAKLEDSAVYLCASSLGPRGMEQYFGPGTRLTVT.

This clone was observed a handful of times. The chain couples TRBV30 to TRBJ1-6; no firm D call. Germline V gene sequence: CDR1 GTSNPN, CDR2 SVGIG (reference sequence). The CDR3 sequence is 13 residues long. V shed 1 base and J shed 7 bases, with 8 bases lying between them. Here the CDR3 reads CAWSDRRNSPLHF. The CDR3 coding sequence is TGTGCCTGGAGTGATCGAAGGAATTCACCCCTCCACTTT.

The chain uses TRBV2 and TRBJ1-5; 8 bases are a match to TRBD1. V shed 2 bases, J shed 3 bases, and the junction held 18 bases outside the gene matches. Germline CDR1 is SNHLY and CDR2 is FYNNEI. The CDR3 loop spans 20 amino acids. The CDR3 loop is CASSERGSRPDRGLNQPQHF. For the CDR3, the DNA is TGTGCCAGCAGTGAAAGGGGATCCCGACCCGACAGGGGCCTCAATCAGCCCCAGCATTTT. Based on the CDR3 plus reference TRBV2 and TRBJ1-5, the full variable domain is EPEVTQTPSHQVTQMGQEVILRCVPISNHLYFYWYRQILGQKVEFLVSFYNNEISEKSEIFDDQFSVERPDGSNFTLKIRSTKLEDSAMYFCASSERGSRPDRGLNQPQHFGDGTRLSIL.

The table lists this clone with a few counts. J is TRBJ2-3 and V is TRBV9; D is unclear. Trimming cost V 0 bases and J 0 bases, with 8 bases left between them. The germline V gene encodes CDR1 SGDLS and CDR2 YYNGEE. The CDR3 is 15 residues long. The CDR3 spells CASSVGGLSTDTQYF. The CDR3 DNA is TGTGCCAGCAGCGTAGGCGGCCTGAGCACAGATACGCAGTATTTT.

This clone was detected only a few times. This sequence joins TRBV19 and TRBJ1-5; 7 bases are a match to TRBD1. The ends lost 4 bases at V and 3 bases at J; junction bases unmatched: 6. This CDR3 region has 15 residues. The germline V gene encodes CDR1 LNHDA and CDR2 SQIVND (reference sequence). The CDR3 sequence: CASSNRQGPNQPQHF. The CDR3 DNA is TGTGCCAGTAGTAATCGACAGGGACCCAATCAGCCCCAGCATTTT.

The chain is built from TRBV2 and TRBJ1-3, with a weak D call TRBD1 (5 bases). Trimming stripped 5 bases from V and 0 bases from J, with 17 bases between. Germline V gene sequence: CDR1 SNHLY, CDR2 FYNNEI. This CDR3 has 17 amino acids. Here the CDR3 reads CASSRDGLGSSGNTIYF. CDR3 nucleotide sequence: TGTGCCAGCAGTCGGGACGGCCTGGGGAGCTCTGGAAACACCATATATTTT.

V gene TRBV5-4 combines with J gene TRBJ1-1; D is undetermined. CDR1 is SGHNT, CDR2 YYREEE, per germline (reference sequence). The CDR3 consists of 13 residues. The V end was cut by 0 bases, the J end by 11 bases, with 14 bases between. The CDR3 DNA sequence: TGTGCCAGCAGCTTGGAGCTTGGGCGGGAGGCTTTCTTT. Translating it yields CASSLELGREAFF. Drawing the rest from reference TRBV5-4 and TRBJ1-1, the complete variable domain is ETGVTQSPTHLIKTRGQQVTLRCSSQSGHNTVSWYQQALGQGPQFIFQYYREEENGRGNFPPRFSGLQFPNYSSELNVNALELDDSALYLCASSLELGREAFFGQGTRLTVV.

CDR3 sequence: CASSIGTGTPHEQFF. In nucleotides, the CDR3 is TGTGCCAGCAGCATAGGGACAGGGACCCCCCATGAGCAGTTCTTC. The chain joins TRBV28 to TRBJ2-1; TRBD1 agrees at 9 bases. The CDR3 consists of 15 residues. Germline CDR1 reads MDHEN; CDR2 reads SYDVKM. V shed 6 bases, J shed 8 bases, and the junction held 11 bases outside the gene matches.

The chain recombines TRBV5-8 with TRBJ1-5; D remains unclear. The ends were cut back, 0 bases at V and 1 base at J, with 8 bases in the middle. There are 15 residues in the CDR3. Germline CDR1 and CDR2: SGHTS and YDEGEE. The CDR3 bases are TGTGCCAGCAGCTTGGGGGCAGTAAGCAATCAGCCCCAGCATTTT. This translates into CASSLGAVSNQPQHF.

The J gene is TRBJ1-1, the V gene TRBV19, with 7 bases that match TRBD1. Per the germline V gene, CDR1 is LNHDA and CDR2 is SQIVND (reference sequence). This CDR3 is 15 amino acids long. J gave up 4 bases and V 5 bases, and 10 bases lay outside the gene matches. CDR3 residues: CASSPTGRSRTEAFF. DNA for the CDR3: TGTGCCAGTAGTCCGACAGGGCGTTCGCGCACTGAAGCTTTCTTT.

V is TRBV6-5 and J is TRBJ2-1; D may be TRBD1 or TRBD2 (5 bases each). Trimming pared 2 bases from V and 10 bases from J, leaving 12 bases between. The CDR3 length is 13 residues. Germline V lookup: CDR1 MNHEY, CDR2 SVGAGI. This chain's CDR3 is CASSYPGTREQFF. Written as DNA, the CDR3 is TGTGCCAGCAGTTACCCCGGGACGAGGGAGCAGTTCTTC.

A single count supports this clone. This rearrangement joins TRBV6-5 to TRBJ2-5; maybe TRBD2 (7 bases). V lost 5 bases, J lost 5 bases, and 18 bases lay in between. There are 15 residues in the CDR3. Germline V gene lookup returns CDR1 MNHEY and CDR2 SVGAGI. CDR3 in DNA: TGTGCCAGCAGTCCCTCTCGGGGGGCGTATGAGACCCAGTACTTC. Its protein is CASSPSRGAYETQYF.

The CDR3 sequence is CASSLEQGAVQYF. The CDR3 coding sequence is TGTGCCAGCAGTCTAGAACAGGGGGCGGTGCAGTATTTT. The J gene is TRBJ2-3, the V gene TRBV27; 9 nucleotides match TRBD1. The CDR3 has 13 residues. Germline V CDR1 and CDR2: MNHEY, SMNVEV (reference sequence). V dropped 5 bases and J dropped 11; count of bases not matched to a gene: 8.

The V gene is TRBV6-5, the J gene TRBJ1-2, with a weak D call TRBD1 (5 bases). The CDR3 spans 12 residues. Germline CDR1 and CDR2: MNHEY and SVGAGI. Trimming stripped 6 bases from V and 6 bases from J, with 11 bases between. In DNA form, the CDR3 reads TGTGCCAGCAGGCCAGGGTATGATGGCTACACCTTC. This codes for CASRPGYDGYTF.

On this clone: A junction end diverges from the germline sequence, so it may reflect a read error. This chain joins TRBV5-1 and TRBJ2-3; TRBD2 matches at 9 bases. Germline V gene sequence: CDR1 SGHRS, CDR2 YFSETQ. The CDR3 has 15 residues. The CDR3 protein is CASSPEPDPGLAVAF. In DNA, the CDR3 is TGCGCCAGCAGCCCCGAACCCGACCCGGGACTAGCCGTTGCATTT.

The chain recombines TRBV6-5 with TRBJ2-1, with TRBD1 identical over 7 bases. The CDR3 length is 15 residues. CDR1 and CDR2 from the germline V gene are MNHEY and SVGAGI. Trimming took 5 bases from V and 1 from J; bases not matched to a gene: 5. The CDR3 DNA follows: TGTGCCAGCAGTCGACAGGGTATGTCCTACAATGAGCAGTTCTTC. It yields the protein CASSRQGMSYNEQFF.

This clone has a handful of counts. The chain links TRBV14 to TRBJ2-7, with 12 positions matching TRBD2. V gave up 1 base and J gave up 2 bases; unmatched junction bases: 6. The CDR3 sequence is 17 residues long. Per the germline V gene, CDR1 is SGHDN and CDR2 is FVKESK. The CDR3 DNA reads TGTGCCAGCAGCCAAGGTATTCTAGCGGGAGGGACCTACGAGCAGTACTTC. Amino acid sequence: CASSQGILAGGTYEQYF.

The rearrangement links TRBV28 to TRBJ2-7; unclear D gene. Germline CDR1 is MDHEN and CDR2 is SYDVKM. The CDR3 runs 13 residues. V lost 4 bases and J 4 bases, leaving 11 bases between the germline ends. CDR3 amino acids: CASSYWPAYEQYF. CDR3 coding DNA: TGTGCCAGCAGTTACTGGCCGGCGTACGAGCAGTACTTC.

This clone was counted once. The genes are TRBV7-6 and TRBJ2-1; D gene ambiguous. From germline, CDR1 is SGHVS and CDR2 FNYEAQ. CDR3 size: 16 residues. V lost 1 base and J lost 0, with 10 bases in between. The CDR3 here is CASSLEPSSSYNEQFF. The DNA for the CDR3 is TGTGCCAGCAGCTTAGAGCCTAGTTCCTCCTACAATGAGCAGTTCTTC. The variable domain in full, completed from reference TRBV7-6 and TRBJ2-1, reads GAGVSQSPRYKVTKRGQDVALRCDPISGHVSLYWYRQALGQGPEFLTYFNYEAQQDKSGLPNDRFSAERPEGSISTLTIQRTEQRDSAMYRCASSLEPSSSYNEQFFGPGTRLTVL.

V and J are TRBV9 and TRBJ2-7, with 9 bases aligning to TRBD2. Per germline, CDR1 SGDLS and CDR2 YYNGEE. The CDR3 covers 16 residues. The V segment lost 4 bases and the J segment 7 bases; nucleotides outside the gene matches: 15. CDR3 nucleotide sequence: TGTGCCAGCAGCCCCAGCCCGGGGCTAGCGGGGTTTGAGCAGTACTTC. This codes for CASSPSPGLAGFEQYF.